Presented here are 10 T cell receptor beta chains from one specimen sequenced in a study of blood T cell repertoires in COVID-19. Libraries were prepared by immunoSEQ multiplex PCR; TCRdb keeps only in-frame clonotypes and omits some of them. The table has hundreds of thousands of clones, roughly 81% seen once; the top ten hold around 7.5%. The sequenced sample was peripheral blood. Every receptor here comes from a woman older than 75 with COVID-19, enrolled during active disease.

The chain combines TRBV5-4 with TRBJ1-1, with 7 bases identical to TRBD1. This CDR3 is built from 17 residues. After removal of 4 bases from V and 4 bases from J, the junction contained 16 bases not matched to a gene. From germline, CDR1 is SGHNT and CDR2 YYREEE (reference sequence). The DNA for the CDR3 is TGTGCCAGCAGCAGCAATAAAGGGGGCTGGCTGAGCACTGAAGCTTTCTTT. It translates to CASSSNKGGWLSTEAFF.

This sequence joins TRBV29-1 and TRBJ2-3, with 8 bases identical to TRBD2. This CDR3 comprises 12 residues. Germline CDR1 and CDR2: SQVTM and ANQGSEA. The CDR3 region is CSSIGGADTQYF. As DNA, the CDR3 is TGCAGTTCGATCGGGGGGGCAGATACGCAGTATTTT.

The chain joins TRBV2 to TRBJ2-2; D is possibly TRBD2 (6 bases). Germline CDR1 reads SNHLY; CDR2 reads FYNNEI. This CDR3 spans 13 amino acids. The V end lost 9 bases, the J end lost 5 bases, and 13 bases lay between the germline ends. The CDR3 DNA sequence: TGTGCCAGTCGGTGGGAGGTGACCGGGGAGCTGTTTTTT. Its protein is CASRWEVTGELFF.

This clone has a single count. An end of the junction differs from the germline gene, which may be a read error. V is TRBV7-7 and J is TRBJ2-7; TRBD1 aligns across 9 bases. The CDR3 has 15 residues. The germline V gene has CDR1 SSHAT and CDR2 FNYEAQ (reference sequence). The chain's CDR3 is CASSPGTGRAYEQYF. CDR3 nucleotide sequence: TGTGCTAGCAGTCCCGGGACAGGGAGAGCCTACGAGCAGTACTTC.

The chain recombines TRBV6-1 with TRBJ1-2; a possible D gene is TRBD1 (6 bases). V was cut by 2 bases and J by 4 bases, with 11 bases left in between. The CDR3 extends over 14 amino acids. Germline assignment: CDR1 MNHNS and CDR2 SASEGT. The CDR3 sequence is CASSEWGGTYGYTF. DNA for the CDR3: TGTGCCAGCAGTGAATGGGGGGGCACCTATGGCTACACCTTC.

The CDR3 bases are TGTGCCACCAGTCTTGGGGCACAGGGCGCCGGGGAGCTGTTTTTT. Translating it yields CATSLGAQGAGELFF. The chain couples TRBV24-1 to TRBJ2-2; D perhaps matches TRBD1 (6 bases). Looked up from germline, CDR1 is KGHDR and CDR2 is SFDVKD. This CDR3 has 15 residues. V was pared by 6 bases and J by 6 bases, with 16 bases between.

Here the CDR3 DNA reads TGTGCCTGGAGTTGGGACAGAAATTCACCCCTCCACTTT. It codes for CAWSWDRNSPLHF. The gene calls are TRBV30 and TRBJ1-6; 7 bases agree with TRBD1. V was clipped by 2 bases and J by 7 bases; unmatched bases: 2. CDR3 length: 13 residues. The V gene's germline CDR1 is GTSNPN and CDR2 SVGIG (reference sequence).

This sequence joins TRBV18 and TRBJ2-2; D may be TRBD2 (5 bases). Trimming took 3 bases from V and 3 from J, leaving 8 bases between them. Germline assignment: CDR1 KGHSH and CDR2 LQKENI. The CDR3 consists of 14 residues. In nucleotides, the CDR3 is TGTGCCAGCTCACCCATGAGGGACACCGGGGAGCTGTTTTTT. Amino acids: CASSPMRDTGELFF.

The chain carries TRBV5-1 and TRBJ2-5; 11 bases match TRBD2. Trimming took 0 bases from V and 3 from J; bases not matched to a gene: 10. The CDR3 spans 18 residues. Germline V CDR1 and CDR2: SGHRS, YFSETQ. CDR3 sequence: CASSLGSSGGPAKETQYF. For the CDR3, the DNA is TGCGCCAGCAGCTTGGGGTCTAGCGGGGGGCCGGCGAAAGAGACCCAGTACTTC.

The gene calls are TRBV12-5 and TRBJ2-5; the D gene is possibly TRBD2 (5 bases). V was shortened by 0 bases and J by 1 base, with 9 bases between the two germline ends. This CDR3 spans 15 amino acids. From germline, CDR1 is LGHNT and CDR2 FRNRAP. The CDR3 DNA is TGTGCTAGTGGTTTGGTGGGTAGCGCCCAAGAGACCCAGTACTTC. It is translated as CASGLVGSAQETQYF.